Listed here are 18 T cell receptor beta chains from one sample, sequenced in a study of tumor-infiltrating lymphocytes in primary liver carcinoma. A primer in the constant region served to generate TCR beta cDNA from approximately 450 ng of total RNA. What produced the TCR beta libraries was three nested multiplex PCR rounds using slightly modified ARM-PCR. TRBV1-TRBV30 forward and Cbeta reverse primers drove the first two roughly 10-cycle rounds. In TCRdb, the multiplex PCR reads were re-called with MiXCR into one record per CDR3 protein. This sample has fewer than 400,000 distinct CDR3 sequences, with about 62% found just once. Germline DNA was also extracted, and blood RNA derived from unsorted whole blood. Sequenced sample: peripheral blood. These receptors originate from a middle-aged man with primary liver carcinoma and hepatitis B virus infection.

In the case of this clonotype: A clone one base away is much larger, so this may be a read error. The J gene is TRBJ2-7, the V gene TRBV6-1; 11 nucleotides agree with TRBD1. After removal of 8 bases from V and 6 bases from J, the junction contained 6 bases not matched to a gene. CDR3 length: 13 amino acids. Per the germline V gene, CDR1 is MNHNS and CDR2 is SASEGT. CDR3 amino acids: CASGQGAQVEQYF. As DNA, the CDR3 is TGTGCCAGCGGACAGGGGGCGCAGGTCGAGCAGTACTTC.

On this clonotype itself: This could be a read error, since a much larger clone is one nucleotide away. The V call is TRBV12-3 or TRBV12-4, the J call TRBJ2-2, with D hard to call. V was cut by 6 bases and J by 3 bases, with 11 bases left in between. CDR3 length: 14 amino acids. In DNA, the CDR3 is TGTGCCAGCAGGGTCCTATGGGACACCGGGGAGCTGTTTTTT. This codes for CASRVLWDTGELFF.

For this clonotype: This may be a read error: a much more frequent sequence differs by one nucleotide. This chain's CDR3 is CASSQAEAGNTIYF. For the CDR3, the DNA is TGCGCCAGCAGCCAAGCCGAGGCTGGAAACACCATATATTTT. This rearrangement joins TRBV4-1 to TRBJ1-3; D is ambiguous. V dropped 1 base and J dropped 2 bases, with 6 bases sitting between them. Germline CDR1 and CDR2: MGHRA and YSYEKL. The CDR3 has 14 amino acids.

This clonotype was seen a few times. V is TRBV1 and J is TRBJ1-1; the table names TRBD1, a call not compared with the DNA. TRBV1 is a known pseudogene. The CDR3 length is 16 residues. CDR3 residues: CTSSQRQQDVGTEAFF. The CDR3 DNA reads as TGCACCAGCAGCCAACGGCAACAGGATGTTGGCACTGAAGCTTTCTTT.

The V call is TRBV11-3, the J call TRBJ2-1; 13 positions agree with TRBD2. The CDR3 consists of 18 residues. Germline V lookup: CDR1 SGHNT, CDR2 YENEEA. V was clipped by 3 bases and J by 0 bases; unmatched bases: 5. The CDR3 DNA reads TGTGCCAGCAGCTTGGGGACTAGCGGGGCCTACTCCTACAATGAGCAGTTCTTC. This codes for CASSLGTSGAYSYNEQFF.

This chain connects TRBV11-2 to TRBJ2-7; D possibly matches TRBD1 or TRBD2 (6 bases each). Trimming removed 10 bases from V and 6 bases from J, with 16 bases in between. Germline assignment: CDR1 SGHAT and CDR2 FQNNGV. CDR3 length equals 12 residues. CDR3 protein: CAISPGGFEQYF. CDR3 DNA sequence: TGTGCCATCAGTCCCGGGGGCTTCGAGCAGTACTTC.

Concerning this clonotype itself: At one end the junction does not follow the germline gene, possibly because of a read error. The rearrangement links TRBV4-3 to TRBJ2-1; no firm D call. The CDR3 has 14 amino acids. CDR1 is LGHNA and CDR2 is YSLEER in the germline V gene. CDR3 sequence: CASNQDPGLRDLFF. The CDR3 DNA is TGTGCCAGCAACCAGGATCCGGGCCTCCGAGATCTTTTCTTC.

About this clonotype itself: A much larger clone differs from this one at a single base, so this may be a read error. As DNA, the CDR3 is TGCGCCAGCAGCCAAGGCCCCGGGAGGGTTGCCTACAATGAGCAGTTCTTC. Translating gives CASSQGPGRVAYNEQFF. V usage is TRBV4-1 and J usage is TRBJ2-1; 8 bases agree with TRBD2. V lost 1 base and J lost 2; bases outside the gene matches: 7. In germline, CDR1 is MGHRA, CDR2 YSYEKL. The CDR3 loop spans 17 amino acids.

Worth noting for this clonotype: Mismatch with germline at one junction end may stem from a read error. This chain joins TRBV11-2 and TRBJ1-1; tentatively, D is TRBD1 (5 bases). CDR3 length: 13 residues. CDR1 is SGHAT, CDR2 FQNNGV, per germline. The CDR3 here is CASSFLPDTEAFF. The CDR3 DNA sequence: TGTGCCAGCAGCTTCTTACCGGACACTGAAGCTTTCTTC. The entire variable domain, with the rest obtained from reference TRBV11-2 and TRBJ1-1, is as follows: EAGVAQSPRYKIIEKRQSVAFWCNPISGHATLYWYQQILGQGPKLLIQFQNNGVVDDSQLPKDRFSAERLKGVDSTLKIQPAKLEDSAVYLCASSFLPDTEAFFGQGTRLTVV.

This clonotype was seen a few times. V and J are TRBV5-4 and TRBJ2-1; D gene unclear. V was shortened by 4 bases and J by 0 bases, with 11 bases between the two germline ends. The CDR3 sequence is 15 residues long. Germline V gene lookup returns CDR1 SGHNT and CDR2 YYREEE (reference sequence). In DNA, the CDR3 is TGTGCCAGCAGCCGGCTTGATAGCTCCTACAATGAGCAGTTCTTC. It specifies CASSRLDSSYNEQFF.

Points on this clonotype: A read error may explain this, as a much larger clone is one base away. The V and J genes are TRBV5-6 and TRBJ1-1, with a weak D call TRBD1 (5 bases). The ends were cut back, 6 bases at V and 0 bases at J, with 12 bases in the middle. CDR3 length equals 14 residues. Per germline, CDR1 SGHDT and CDR2 YYEEEE. CDR3 loop: CASNFPQVNTEAFF. The CDR3 nucleotides read TGTGCCAGCAACTTTCCACAGGTGAACACTGAAGCTTTCTTT.

The CDR3 DNA is TGCGCCAGCAGCCGAGAAAGGACTAGCGGGGGGTACAATGAGCAGTTCTTC. It translates to CASSRERTSGGYNEQFF. This chain joins TRBV4-3 and TRBJ2-1, with 14 bases fitting TRBD2. V was pared by 4 bases and J by 4 bases, with 6 bases of the junction left unmatched. CDR1 and CDR2 from the germline V gene are LGHNA and YSLEER. The CDR3 length is 17 residues.

This clonotype was observed once. A much larger clone is a single base away; this may be a read error. This chain joins TRBV10-3 and TRBJ2-3, with 7 bases matching TRBD1. This CDR3 region has 15 residues. CDR1 ENHRY and CDR2 SYGVKD come from the germline V gene. Unmatched junction bases numbered 4, after V lost 3 bases and J lost 1 base. The CDR3 region is CAISDTGAGTDTQYF. The CDR3 DNA is TGTGCCATCAGTGACACAGGGGCCGGCACAGATACGCAGTATTTT.

This clonotype has a count of ten or more. The rearrangement joins TRBV6-1 to TRBJ2-1, with 8 positions matching TRBD1. With 3 bases clipped from V and 6 bases from J, the junction kept 7 bases outside the gene matches. This CDR3 contains 15 residues. CDR1 MNHNS and CDR2 SASEGT come from the germline V gene. The CDR3 sequence: CASSDIGQGTNEQFF. The CDR3 region has the DNA TGTGCCAGCAGTGACATCGGACAGGGCACCAATGAGCAGTTCTTC.

The V gene is TRBV7-8, the J gene TRBJ1-2; D might be TRBD1 (5 bases). The CDR3 spans 17 residues. Germline V lookup: CDR1 SGHVS, CDR2 FQNEAQ. V lost 0 bases, J lost 0 bases, and 14 bases lay in between. CDR3 in DNA: TGTGCCAGCAGCTTAGCCTCGCAGGGCTTATCTAACTATGGCTACACCTTC. Translation gives CASSLASQGLSNYGYTF.

As concerns this clonotype: Because it lacks the conserved phenylalanine or tryptophan at the end, this CDR3 is likely a read error. Because the CDR3's place on the DNA is in doubt, the DNA is left out and the CDR3 is given as listed by TCRdb. The rearrangement links TRBV4-3 to TRBJ2-2. CDR1 and CDR2 (germline): LGHNA, YSLEER. The CDR3 is 16 residues long, ends included. CDR3 protein: CASSRAPNVDTGELLY.

This clonotype occurred a few times. The chain employs TRBV19 and TRBJ1-5; TRBD1 might be the D (6 bases). V was shortened by 5 bases and J by 2 bases, with 10 bases between the two germline ends. CDR1 and CDR2 from the germline V gene are LNHDA and SQIVND (reference sequence). The CDR3 consists of 14 residues. The CDR3 DNA reads TGTGCCAGTAGTCCGGACAGAGGCAATCAGCCCCAGCATTTT. Translated: CASSPDRGNQPQHF. Filled out from reference TRBV19 and TRBJ1-5, the complete variable domain reads DGGITQSPKYLFRKEGQNVTLSCEQNLNHDAMYWYRQDPGQGLRLIYYSQIVNDFQKGDIAEGYSVSREKKESFPLTVTSAQKNPTAFYLCASSPDRGNQPQHFGDGTRLSIL.

The table lists this clonotype with a count of one. This may arise from a read error, as a much more abundant clone is one base away. This sequence joins TRBV6-2 or TRBV6-3 and TRBJ1-5; 7 nucleotides align to TRBD1. Germline lookup yields CDR1 MNHEY and CDR2 SVGEGT. This CDR3 has 12 amino acids. The CDR3 region is CASSPRGQPRHF. The CDR3 coding sequence is TGTGCCAGCAGTCCCAGGGGACAGCCCCGGCATTTT.